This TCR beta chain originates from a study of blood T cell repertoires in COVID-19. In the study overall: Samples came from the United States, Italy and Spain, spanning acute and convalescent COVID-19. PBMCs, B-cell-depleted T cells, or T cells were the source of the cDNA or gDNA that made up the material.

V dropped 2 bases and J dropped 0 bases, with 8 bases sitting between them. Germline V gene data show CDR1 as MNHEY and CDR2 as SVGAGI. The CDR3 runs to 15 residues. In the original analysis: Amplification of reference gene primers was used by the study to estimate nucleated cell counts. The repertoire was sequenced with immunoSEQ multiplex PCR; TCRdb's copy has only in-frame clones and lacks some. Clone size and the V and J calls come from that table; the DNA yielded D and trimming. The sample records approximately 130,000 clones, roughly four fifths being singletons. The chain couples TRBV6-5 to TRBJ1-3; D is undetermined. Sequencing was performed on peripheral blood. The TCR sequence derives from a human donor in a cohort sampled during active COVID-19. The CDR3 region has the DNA TGTGCCAGCAGTTACGAGGGTAACTCTGGAAACACCATATATTTT. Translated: CASSYEGNSGNTIYF.